These 29 T cell receptor beta chains were sequenced from one sample in a study of cytomegalovirus exposure and HLA in healthy donors. TCRdb keeps only in-frame clones here, not all; method: immunoSEQ multiplex PCR. The sample yields 210,000 or so clones, 88% seen once. Sequenced input: PBMCs. These receptors all stem from a woman under 30 in good health and CMV-seronegative.

The genes are TRBV6-1 and TRBJ2-7; 12 nucleotides line up with TRBD1. V shed 9 bases, J shed 5 bases, and the junction held 11 bases outside the gene matches. The V gene's germline CDR1 is MNHNS and CDR2 SASEGT. The CDR3 extends over 15 amino acids. The CDR3 loop is CASSGRDRGLHEQYF. Written as DNA, the CDR3 is TGTGCCAGTTCGGGCCGGGACAGGGGGCTCCACGAGCAGTACTTC.

The rearrangement joins TRBV14 to TRBJ2-7, with a weak D call TRBD2 (6 bases). V was cut by 1 base and J by 3 bases, with 10 bases left in between. Germline V gene lookup returns CDR1 SGHDN and CDR2 FVKESK. The CDR3 contains 14 residues. CDR3 DNA: TGTGCCAGCAGCCAAGTTGCGGGGAACTACGAGCAGTACTTC. Protein product: CASSQVAGNYEQYF.

As DNA, the CDR3 is TGTGCCAGCAGTCCCCCGGGGAGGGCGGGAGAAAAACTGTTTTTT. It encodes CASSPPGRAGEKLFF. The chain uses TRBV27 and TRBJ1-4, with unresolved D. In germline, CDR1 is MNHEY, CDR2 SMNVEV (reference sequence). This CDR3 has 15 amino acids. V shed 5 bases and J shed 8 bases, with 18 bases lying between them.

In the case of this clone: Other nucleotide sequences from this sample produce the same CDR3. The chain uses TRBV5-1 and TRBJ2-7, with a possible D match to TRBD2 (5 bases). Germline-derived CDR1 and CDR2 are SGHRS and YFSETQ. The V and J ends lost 0 bases and 3 bases respectively, with 7 bases between them. The CDR3 spans 13 residues. The CDR3 DNA reads as TGCGCCAGCAGCTTGGAGGCGGGCTACGAGCAGTACTTC. Its protein is CASSLEAGYEQYF.

The chain is built from TRBV5-4 and TRBJ2-7, with 11 positions matching TRBD2. V shed 1 base, J shed 2 bases, and the junction held 11 bases outside the gene matches. The CDR3 extends over 18 amino acids. Germline V gene lookup returns CDR1 SGHNT and CDR2 YYREEE (reference sequence). CDR3 sequence: CASSLIIASGRKTYEQYF. DNA of the CDR3: TGTGCCAGCAGCTTGATTATTGCTAGCGGGAGGAAAACCTACGAGCAGTACTTC. The full variable domain, its missing parts supplied by reference TRBV5-4 and TRBJ2-7, is ETGVTQSPTHLIKTRGQQVTLRCSSQSGHNTVSWYQQALGQGPQFIFQYYREEENGRGNFPPRFSGLQFPNYSSELNVNALELDDSALYLCASSLIIASGRKTYEQYFGPGTRLTVT.

This chain joins TRBV21-1 and TRBJ1-5; the table's D gene call, TRBD1, was not cross checked with the DNA. TRBV21-1 is labeled a pseudogene. CDR3 length: 15 amino acids. This chain's CDR3 is CASSKGADSNQPQHF. The CDR3 DNA is TGTGCCAGCAGCAAAGGGGCAGATAGCAATCAGCCCCAGCATTTT.

This chain links TRBV19 with TRBJ2-1, with D perhaps matching TRBD2 (6 bases). Germline V gene sequence: CDR1 LNHDA, CDR2 SQIVND (reference sequence). The CDR3 loop spans 14 amino acids. V was shortened by 6 bases and J by 7 bases, with 16 bases between the two germline ends. For the CDR3, the DNA is TGTGCCAGTAGCGGGGAGGCCGAGGTTAATGAGCAGTTCTTC. Translation: CASSGEAEVNEQFF.

The J gene is TRBJ2-5, the V gene TRBV18; weak D call: TRBD2 (6 bases). V lost 4 bases and J 3 bases, leaving 15 bases between the germline ends. Germline lookup yields CDR1 KGHSH and CDR2 LQKENI. This CDR3 comprises 15 residues. Written as DNA, the CDR3 is TGTGCCAGCTCACGCCGGGGACTCACGGAAGAGACCCAGTACTTC. The encoded protein is CASSRRGLTEETQYF.

This clone was observed a single time. The V gene is TRBV6-5, the J gene TRBJ2-1; no firm D call. The CDR3 is 16 residues long. CDR1 MNHEY and CDR2 SVGAGI come from the germline V gene. V lost 2 bases, J lost 2 bases, and 13 bases lay in between. CDR3 sequence reads: CASSYAVSVPYNEQFF. The DNA for the CDR3 is TGTGCCAGCAGTTACGCGGTGTCGGTACCCTACAATGAGCAGTTCTTC.

The CDR3 DNA follows: TGTGCCAGCAGCCAAGACCCTAGCGGGATCACAGATACGCAGTATTTT. Its protein product is CASSQDPSGITDTQYF. V gene TRBV4-2 combines with J gene TRBJ2-3, with TRBD2 matching 9 bases. Germline lookup yields CDR1 LGHNA and CDR2 YNFKEQ. The junction had 3 bases not matched to a gene; V was cut back by 0 bases and J by 2 bases. CDR3 length: 16 residues.

This rearrangement joins TRBV4-1 to TRBJ2-7; 7 positions match TRBD1. Germline CDR1 reads MGHRA; CDR2 reads YSYEKL. V was clipped by 0 bases and J by 2 bases; unmatched bases: 4. The CDR3 totals 15 residues. CDR3 residues: CASSQDSTGAYEQYF. The CDR3 DNA reads TGCGCCAGCAGCCAAGATTCAACAGGGGCCTACGAGCAGTACTTC.

This sequence joins TRBV15 and TRBJ2-7; D unresolved. This CDR3 has 17 amino acids. The germline V gene encodes CDR1 LNHNV and CDR2 YYDKDF (reference sequence). With 0 bases removed from V and 6 bases from J, the gap between germline ends came to 21 bases. As DNA, the CDR3 is TGTGCCACCAGCAGAGATTTCCGGAGCTCGTCCTCCGGCGAGCAGTACTTC. This translates into CATSRDFRSSSSGEQYF.

The chain uses TRBV11-2 and TRBJ2-7; 10 bases are a match to TRBD1. The germline V gene has CDR1 SGHAT and CDR2 FQNNGV. J lost 0 bases, V lost 1 base, and 3 bases had no gene match. This CDR3 contains 16 residues. The CDR3 reads CASSLGGTGDSYEQYF. CDR3 DNA sequence: TGTGCCAGCAGCTTAGGGGGGACAGGGGACTCCTACGAGCAGTACTTC.

This clone was counted between two and nine times. Other DNA sequences in the same sample also yield this CDR3. The chain uses TRBV18 and TRBJ2-7, with 8 bases identical to TRBD1. Germline V gives CDR1 KGHSH, CDR2 LQKENI. There are 14 residues in the CDR3. The trim removed 6 bases at V and 3 bases at J, leaving 7 bases unmatched. CDR3 nucleotides: TGTGCCAGCTCCCCCCCCGGACAGGGCTACGAGCAGTACTTC. Its translation is CASSPPGQGYEQYF.

The chain carries TRBV4-1 and TRBJ2-5; possibly TRBD1 for D (6 bases). The V end was cut by 0 bases, the J end by 2 bases, with 10 bases between. The length of the CDR3 is 15 residues. The germline gives CDR1 MGHRA, CDR2 YSYEKL. This CDR3 reads CASSQDRGGQETQYF. Here the CDR3 DNA reads TGCGCCAGCAGCCAAGACAGGGGCGGGCAAGAGACCCAGTACTTC.

This chain connects TRBV5-1 to TRBJ1-1, with 10 nucleotides matching TRBD1. The CDR3 totals 17 residues. Germline values: CDR1 SGHRS, CDR2 YFSETQ. J lost 1 base, V lost 0 bases, and 6 bases had no gene match. CDR3 protein: CASSLASRTGGNTEAFF. As DNA, the CDR3 is TGCGCCAGCAGCTTGGCATCCCGGACAGGGGGGAACACTGAAGCTTTCTTT.

The rearrangement joins TRBV25-1 to TRBJ2-2, with 7 bases aligning to TRBD2. Looked up from germline, CDR1 is MGHDK and CDR2 is SYGVNS. V lost 8 bases and J lost 6; bases outside the gene matches: 6. CDR3 length equals 13 residues. Here the CDR3 reads CASSEGRAGELFF. CDR3 nucleotides: TGTGCCAGCTCGGAGGGGAGGGCCGGGGAGCTGTTTTTT.

The V call is TRBV6-5, the J call TRBJ1-2; TRBD1 might be the D (6 bases). This CDR3 is 13 amino acids long. Trimming cost V 4 bases and J 4 bases, with 10 bases left between them. Germline CDR1 MNHEY, CDR2 SVGAGI. DNA for the CDR3: TGTGCCAGCAGTTCCAGGGGCGGCTATGGCTACACCTTC. This codes for CASSSRGGYGYTF.

J is TRBJ2-7 and V is TRBV19, with 9 bases lining up with TRBD1. Germline loops: CDR1 LNHDA, CDR2 SQIVND (reference sequence). The CDR3 is 14 amino acids. J gave up 2 bases and V 5 bases, and 4 bases lay outside the gene matches. This CDR3 is CASSRTGVAYEQYF. The CDR3 coding sequence is TGTGCCAGTAGTCGGACAGGGGTTGCCTACGAGCAGTACTTC.

The V call is TRBV29-1, the J call TRBJ2-3; the match to TRBD2 covers 10 bases. CDR3 length: 16 residues. With 1 base clipped from V and 4 bases from J, the junction kept 8 bases outside the gene matches. The V gene's germline CDR1 is SQVTM and CDR2 ANQGSEA. CDR3 in amino acids: CSVEGLEREGPDTQYF. CDR3 in DNA: TGCAGCGTTGAAGGTCTTGAGCGGGAGGGCCCAGATACGCAGTATTTT.

This sequence joins TRBV27 and TRBJ1-4, with 10 bases lining up with TRBD1. From germline, CDR1 is MNHEY and CDR2 SMNVEV (reference sequence). This CDR3 is built from 14 residues. Trimming at V came to 8 bases and at J to 3 bases, leaving 3 bases not matched to a gene. The CDR3 nucleotides are TGTGCCAGCCGACAGGGGGCTTCTAATGAAAAACTGTTTTTT. Translated, it gives CASRQGASNEKLFF.

This clone was seen only once. The rearrangement links TRBV10-2 to TRBJ2-7, with TRBD2 as a possible D gene (6 bases). Germline V gives CDR1 WSHSY, CDR2 SAAADI. V dropped 3 bases and J dropped 0 bases, with 9 bases sitting between them. The CDR3 has 14 amino acids. CDR3 region: CASSDLSGSYEQYF. The CDR3 DNA is TGCGCCAGCAGTGATCTTAGCGGCTCCTACGAGCAGTACTTC.

A single count supports this clone. This chain connects TRBV9 to TRBJ2-1; 7 bases match TRBD2. The junction had 7 bases not matched to a gene; V was cut back by 0 bases and J by 4 bases. CDR3 length: 16 amino acids. Germline loops: CDR1 SGDLS, CDR2 YYNGEE. The DNA for the CDR3 is TGTGCCAGCAGCGTAGAGGAGCGGGACCCTTACAATGAGCAGTTCTTC. This translates into CASSVEERDPYNEQFF.

V gene TRBV5-1 combines with J gene TRBJ2-1, with D perhaps matching TRBD2 (5 bases). V was shortened by 4 bases and J by 0 bases, with 11 bases between the two germline ends. The CDR3 sequence is 15 residues long. Germline CDR1 SGHRS, CDR2 YFSETQ. The CDR3 sequence: CASSTERSSYNEQFF. CDR3 in DNA: TGCGCCAGCAGCACAGAGCGGAGCTCCTACAATGAGCAGTTCTTC. Together with reference TRBV5-1 and TRBJ2-1, the CDR3 gives the full variable domain: KAGVTQTPRYLIKTRGQQVTLSCSPISGHRSVSWYQQTPGQGLQFLFEYFSETQRNKGNFPGRFSGRQFSNSRSEMNVSTLELGDSALYLCASSTERSSYNEQFFGPGTRLTVL.

J is TRBJ2-3 and V is TRBV28, with D unclear. V was pared by 6 bases and J by 5 bases, with 15 bases between. This CDR3 contains 14 residues. Germline CDR1 MDHEN, CDR2 SYDVKM. Here the CDR3 reads CASRFAPPVDTQYF. The CDR3 bases are TGTGCCAGCAGATTCGCGCCACCGGTAGATACGCAGTATTTT.

The chain links TRBV28 to TRBJ2-3, with 9 bases matching TRBD1. CDR3 size: 19 residues. In germline, CDR1 is MDHEN, CDR2 SYDVKM. V trimming: 4 bases; J trimming: 3 bases; junction bases outside the gene matches: 17. The CDR3, as DNA: TGTGCCAGCAGTTCCCCAACCCCCGGGACAGGGTTGTTTACAGATACGCAGTATTTT. Its protein product is CASSSPTPGTGLFTDTQYF. Variable domain in full (rest from reference TRBV28 and TRBJ2-3): DVKVTQSSRYLVKRTGEKVFLECVQDMDHENMFWYRQDPGLGLRLIYFSYDVKMKEKGDIPEGYSVSREKKERFSLILESASTNQTSMYLCASSSPTPGTGLFTDTQYFGPGTRLTVL.

The gene calls are TRBV16 and TRBJ1-1; TRBD1 agrees at 8 bases. Germline assignment: CDR1 KGHSY and CDR2 FQNENV. The CDR3 length is 16 residues. The J segment lost 1 base and the V segment lost 3 bases, leaving 7 bases of the junction unmatched. Here the CDR3 DNA reads TGTGCCAGCAGCCACGTGCAGGGGGCAGGGAACACTGAAGCTTTCTTT. This translates into CASSHVQGAGNTEAFF.

In its sample, this clone was seen a few times. The CDR3 is CASSESRTSETEQYF. CDR3 sequence (DNA): TGTGCCAGCAGTGAATCGCGGACTAGCGAAACCGAGCAGTACTTC. This chain links TRBV25-1 with TRBJ2-7; TRBD2 aligns across 9 bases. The CDR3 sequence is 15 residues long. Germline trimming cut 1 base from V and 6 bases from J; bases unmatched to any gene: 7. Germline V gene sequence: CDR1 MGHDK, CDR2 SYGVNS.

V gene TRBV30 combines with J gene TRBJ2-3; 10 bases are a match to TRBD1. Germline CDR1 and CDR2: GTSNPN and SVGIG (reference sequence). Trimming cost V 0 bases and J 6 bases; bases outside gene matches: 12. The CDR3 contains 17 residues. For the CDR3, the DNA is TGTGCCTGGAGTGTAGAGGGACAGGGGTTCCTCAGGGATACGCAGTATTTT. It codes for CAWSVEGQGFLRDTQYF.